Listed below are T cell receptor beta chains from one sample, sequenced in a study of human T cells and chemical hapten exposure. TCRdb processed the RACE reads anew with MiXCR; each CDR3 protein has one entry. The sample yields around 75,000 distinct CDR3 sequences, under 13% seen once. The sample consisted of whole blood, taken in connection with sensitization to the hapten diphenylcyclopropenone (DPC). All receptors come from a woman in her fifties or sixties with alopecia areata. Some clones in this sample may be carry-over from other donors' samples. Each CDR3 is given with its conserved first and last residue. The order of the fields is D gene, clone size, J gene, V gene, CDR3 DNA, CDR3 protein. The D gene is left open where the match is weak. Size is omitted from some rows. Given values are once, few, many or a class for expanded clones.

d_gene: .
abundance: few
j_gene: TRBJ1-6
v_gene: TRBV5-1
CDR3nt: TGCGCCAGCAGCGATACCCGGGATAATTCACCCCTCCACTTT
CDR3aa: CASSDTRDNSPLHF

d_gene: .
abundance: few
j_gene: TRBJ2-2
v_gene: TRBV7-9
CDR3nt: TGTGCCAGCAGCTTAGTGGACGGTGTAAACGCCGGGGAGCTGTTTTTT
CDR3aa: CASSLVDGVNAGELFF

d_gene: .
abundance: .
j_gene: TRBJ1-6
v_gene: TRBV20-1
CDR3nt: TGCAGTGCTAGAGAGGCAAAGACCGCTGCCAATTCACCCCTCCACTTT
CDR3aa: CSAREAKTAANSPLHF

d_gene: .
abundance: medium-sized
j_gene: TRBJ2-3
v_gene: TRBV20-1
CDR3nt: TGCAGTGCTAGAGCCTGGACAGATACGCAGTATTTT
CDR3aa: CSARAWTDTQYF

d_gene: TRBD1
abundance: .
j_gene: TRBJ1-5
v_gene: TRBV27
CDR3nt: TGTGCCAGCAGTCGGACAGGCCCCAATCAGCCCCAGCATTTT
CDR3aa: CASSRTGPNQPQHF

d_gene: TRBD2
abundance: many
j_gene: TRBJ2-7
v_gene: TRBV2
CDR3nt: TGTGCCAGCAGGAGGACTAGCGTTGAAGAGCAGTACTTC
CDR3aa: CASRRTSVEEQYF

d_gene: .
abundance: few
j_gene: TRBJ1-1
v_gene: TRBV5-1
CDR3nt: TGCGCCAGCAGCTTCCTGGTAAACACTGAAGCTTTCTTT
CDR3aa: CASSFLVNTEAFF

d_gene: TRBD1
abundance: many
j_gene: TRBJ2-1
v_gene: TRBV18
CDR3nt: TGTGCCAGCCTGGGACAGGGTTGGGACAATGAGCAGTTCTTC
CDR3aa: CASLGQGWDNEQFF

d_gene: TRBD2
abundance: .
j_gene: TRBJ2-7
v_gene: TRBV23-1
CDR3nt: TGCGCCAGCAGTCAATTACTAGCGGGGGTCCCCAAAACGGGACTAGCGGGGTACGAGCAGTACTTC
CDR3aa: CASSQLLAGVPKTGLAGYEQYF

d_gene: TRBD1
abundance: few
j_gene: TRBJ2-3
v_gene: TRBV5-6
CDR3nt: TGTGCCAGCAGCTGGGACAGGGGGCGCACAGATACGCAGTATTTT
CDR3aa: CASSWDRGRTDTQYF

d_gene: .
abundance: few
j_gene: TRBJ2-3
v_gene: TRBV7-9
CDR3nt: TGTGCCAGCAGCTTAGTCGACGGGACGGGCACAGATACGCAGTATTTT
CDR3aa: CASSLVDGTGTDTQYF

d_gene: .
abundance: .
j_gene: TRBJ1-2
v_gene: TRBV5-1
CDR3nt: TGCGCCAGCAGCCGACGGGGCAACGGCGGCTACACCTTC
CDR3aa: CASSRRGNGGYTF

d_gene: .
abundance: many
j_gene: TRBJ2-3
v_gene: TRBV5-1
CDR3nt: TGCGCCAGCAGCTTGGGTTCGTCGACAGGACCCGACACAGATACGCAGTATTTT
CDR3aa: CASSLGSSTGPDTDTQYF

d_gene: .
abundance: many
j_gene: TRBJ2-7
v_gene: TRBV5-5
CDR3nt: TGTGCCAGCAGCTTCATTTTAACGGGGCCGTACGAGCAGTACTTC
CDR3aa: CASSFILTGPYEQYF

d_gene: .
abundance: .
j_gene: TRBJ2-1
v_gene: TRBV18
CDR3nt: TGTGCCAGCTCACTTGTAATGGATGAGCAGTTCTTC
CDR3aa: CASSLVMDEQFF

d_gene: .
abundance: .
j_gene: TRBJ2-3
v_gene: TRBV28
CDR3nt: TGTGCCAGCAGTCCTCTGGTGGCCACTAGCACAGATACGCAGTATTTT
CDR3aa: CASSPLVATSTDTQYF

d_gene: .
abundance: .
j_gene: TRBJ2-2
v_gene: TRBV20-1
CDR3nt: TGCAGTGCTAGAGAGGTGGGAGCGGGGGAGCTGTTTTTT
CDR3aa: CSAREVGAGELFF

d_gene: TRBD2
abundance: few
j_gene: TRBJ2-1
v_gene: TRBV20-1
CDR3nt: TGCAGTGCTAGTTCTAGCGGGAGGACCTACAATGAGCAGTTCTTC
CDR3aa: CSASSSGRTYNEQFF

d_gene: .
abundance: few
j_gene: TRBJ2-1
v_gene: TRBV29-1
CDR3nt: TGCAGCGTTGTGTCCAGGGATGCCTACAATGAGCAGTTCTTC
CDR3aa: CSVVSRDAYNEQFF

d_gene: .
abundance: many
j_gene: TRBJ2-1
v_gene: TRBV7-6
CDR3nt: TGTGCCAGCAGCTTAGGAGGTTGGGGCGGGACGTCGCTGGGAAATGAGCAGTTCTTC
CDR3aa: CASSLGGWGGTSLGNEQFF

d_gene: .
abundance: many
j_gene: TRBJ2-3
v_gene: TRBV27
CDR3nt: TGTGCCAGCAGTTTCCGCCGAGGTGCGGGTCGGCGCACAGATACGCAGTATTTT
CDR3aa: CASSFRRGAGRRTDTQYF

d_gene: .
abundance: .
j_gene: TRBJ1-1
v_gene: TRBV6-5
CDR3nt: TGTGCCAGTGTGCCTCCGAGACAGACGAACACTGAAGCTTTCTTT
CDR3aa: CASVPPRQTNTEAFF

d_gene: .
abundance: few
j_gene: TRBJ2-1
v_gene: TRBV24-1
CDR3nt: TGTGCCATCGCCGGGACTGCCTACAATGAGCAGTTCTTC
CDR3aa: CAIAGTAYNEQFF

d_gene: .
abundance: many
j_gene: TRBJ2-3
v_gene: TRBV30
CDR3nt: TGTGCCTGGAGCCGTACGTCTAGTCCGACAGATACGCAGTATTTT
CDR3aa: CAWSRTSSPTDTQYF

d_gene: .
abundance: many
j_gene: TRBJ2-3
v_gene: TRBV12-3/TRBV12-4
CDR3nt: TGTGCCAGCAGTTTAGGGCTCAAGGGTACGCAGTATTTT
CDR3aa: CASSLGLKGTQYF

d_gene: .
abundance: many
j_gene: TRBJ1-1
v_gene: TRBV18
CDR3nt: TGTGCCAGCTCACTTCTCACCTCAGACAGGAACACTGAAGCTTTCTTT
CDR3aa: CASSLLTSDRNTEAFF

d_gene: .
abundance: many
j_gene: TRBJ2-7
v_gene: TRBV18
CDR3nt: TGTGCCAGCTCTTACGATCCGTACGAGCAGTACTTC
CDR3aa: CASSYDPYEQYF

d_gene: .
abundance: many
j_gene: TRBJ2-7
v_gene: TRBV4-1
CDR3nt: TGCGCCAGCAGCCTATTCGGGCCTTCCCCGAGCTCCTACGAGCAGTACTTC
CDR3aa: CASSLFGPSPSSYEQYF

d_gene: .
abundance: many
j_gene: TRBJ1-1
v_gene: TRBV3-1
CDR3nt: TGTGCCAGCAGCCAAGGATGGACTGAAGCTTTCTTT
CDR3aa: CASSQGWTEAFF

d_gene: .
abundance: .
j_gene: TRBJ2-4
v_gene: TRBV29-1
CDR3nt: TGCAGCGTTGAAGCGCGTAATCAGTACTTC
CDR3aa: CSVEARNQYF

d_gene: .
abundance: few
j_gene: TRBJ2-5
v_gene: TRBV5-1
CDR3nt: TGCGCCAGCAGCTTGGCGGCGAGGGCCGAAGAGACCCAGTACTTC
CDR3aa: CASSLAARAEETQYF

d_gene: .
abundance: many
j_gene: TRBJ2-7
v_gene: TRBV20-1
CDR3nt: TGCAGTGCTAGAGATTCTCTCACCCACTACGAGCAGTACTTC
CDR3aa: CSARDSLTHYEQYF

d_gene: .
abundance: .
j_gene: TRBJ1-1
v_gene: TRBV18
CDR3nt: TGTGCCAGCTCAGGGGGGGCTATGAACACTGAAGCTTTCTTT
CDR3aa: CASSGGAMNTEAFF

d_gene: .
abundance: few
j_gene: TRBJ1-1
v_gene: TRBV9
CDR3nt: TGTGCCAGCAGAACGGAACCGAACACTGAAGCTTTCTTT
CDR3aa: CASRTEPNTEAFF

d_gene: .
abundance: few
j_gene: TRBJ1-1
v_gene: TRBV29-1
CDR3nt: TGCAGCGGCGAGAGCACTGGTGTAGGCGCTTTCTTT
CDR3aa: CSGESTGVGAFF

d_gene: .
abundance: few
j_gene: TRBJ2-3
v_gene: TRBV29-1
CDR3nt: TGCAGCGTGGGGCGCTTGTACACAGATACGCAGTATTTT
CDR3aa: CSVGRLYTDTQYF

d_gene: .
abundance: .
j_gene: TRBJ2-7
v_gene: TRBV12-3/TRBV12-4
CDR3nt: TGTGCCAGCTCAACCAGAGGCGGAGGGGAGCAGTACTTC
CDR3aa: CASSTRGGGEQYF

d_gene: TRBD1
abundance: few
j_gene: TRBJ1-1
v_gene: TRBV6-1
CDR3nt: TGTGCCAGCAGTGCCTCACAGGGACAGGGCACTGAAGCTTTCTTT
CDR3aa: CASSASQGQGTEAFF

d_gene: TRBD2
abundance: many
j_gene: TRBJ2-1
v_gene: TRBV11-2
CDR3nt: TGTGCCAGCAGTCCCGGGGGGAGGGTCCTGGATGAGCAGTTCTTC
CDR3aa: CASSPGGRVLDEQFF

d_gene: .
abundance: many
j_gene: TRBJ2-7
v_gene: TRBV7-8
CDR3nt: TGTGCCAGCAGCTTAGGCAGAGAGCAGTACTTC
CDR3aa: CASSLGREQYF

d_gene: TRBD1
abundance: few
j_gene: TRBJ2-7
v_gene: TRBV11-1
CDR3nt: TGTGCCAGCAGTTTCGGACAGGGGTCCGACGAGCAGTACTTC
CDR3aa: CASSFGQGSDEQYF

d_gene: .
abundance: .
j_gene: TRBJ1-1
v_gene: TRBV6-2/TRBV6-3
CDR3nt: TGTGCCAGCAGTGGTACCGTGATGTCAGCTTTCTTT
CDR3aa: CASSGTVMSAFF

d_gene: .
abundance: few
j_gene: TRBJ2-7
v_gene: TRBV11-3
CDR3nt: TGTGCCAGCAGCTTAGTTGGGACTGGATCCTACGAGCAGTACTTC
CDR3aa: CASSLVGTGSYEQYF

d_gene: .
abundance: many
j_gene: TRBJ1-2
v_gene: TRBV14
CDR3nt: TGTGCCAGCAGCCAAGGGCTGGGCAATGGCTACACCTTC
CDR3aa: CASSQGLGNGYTF

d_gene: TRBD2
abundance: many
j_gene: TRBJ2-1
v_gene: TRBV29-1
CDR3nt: TGCAGCGTTGAACTAGCGGGAGTACGGTTCTTC
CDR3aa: CSVELAGVRFF

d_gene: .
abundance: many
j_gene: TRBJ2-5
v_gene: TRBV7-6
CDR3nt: TGTGCCAGCAGCTCCGTCCAAGAGACCCAGTACTTC
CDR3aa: CASSSVQETQYF

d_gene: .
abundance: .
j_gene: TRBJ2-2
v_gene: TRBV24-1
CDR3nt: TGTGCCACCAGTGATCCCCGGCAGGGTAACACCGGGGAGCTGTTTTTT
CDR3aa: CATSDPRQGNTGELFF

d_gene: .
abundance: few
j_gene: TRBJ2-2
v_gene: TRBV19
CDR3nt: TGTGCCAGTAGGGGCAGGTTTTCTTCTACCGGGGAGCTGTTTTTT
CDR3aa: CASRGRFSSTGELFF

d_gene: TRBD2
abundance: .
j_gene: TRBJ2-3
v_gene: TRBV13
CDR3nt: TGTGCCAGCAGCCAGACTAGCGGGAGGTCCAATACGCAGTATTTT
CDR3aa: CASSQTSGRSNTQYF

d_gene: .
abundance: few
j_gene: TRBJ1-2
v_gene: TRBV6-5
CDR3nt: TGTGCCAGCAGTTATTTTCCAGGGCATGGCTACACCTTC
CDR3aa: CASSYFPGHGYTF

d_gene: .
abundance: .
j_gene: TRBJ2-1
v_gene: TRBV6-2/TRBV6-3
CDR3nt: TGTGCCAGCAGTTACCGGCAGCAGGATCGCCCCTACAATGAGCAGTTCTTC
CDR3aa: CASSYRQQDRPYNEQFF

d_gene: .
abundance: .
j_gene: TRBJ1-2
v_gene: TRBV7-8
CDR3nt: TGTGCCAGCAGCTTAATCTCAGGACTTTCCCCATATGGCTACACCTTC
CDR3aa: CASSLISGLSPYGYTF

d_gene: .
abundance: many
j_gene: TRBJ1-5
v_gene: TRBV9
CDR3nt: TGTGCCAGCAGCGATTCCCAGGAGCAGGCCCAGCATTTT
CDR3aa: CASSDSQEQAQHF